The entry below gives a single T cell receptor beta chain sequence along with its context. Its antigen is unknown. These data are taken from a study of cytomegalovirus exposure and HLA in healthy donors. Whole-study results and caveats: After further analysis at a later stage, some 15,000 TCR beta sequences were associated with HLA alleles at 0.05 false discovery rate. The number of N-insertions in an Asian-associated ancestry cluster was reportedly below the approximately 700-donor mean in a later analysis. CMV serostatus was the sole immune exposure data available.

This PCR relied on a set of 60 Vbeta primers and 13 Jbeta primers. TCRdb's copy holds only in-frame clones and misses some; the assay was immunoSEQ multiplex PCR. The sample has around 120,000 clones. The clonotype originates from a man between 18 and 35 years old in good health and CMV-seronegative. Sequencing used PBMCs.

This CDR3 is CASSNGQAGNNEQFF. The CDR3, as DNA: TGCGCCAGCAGCAACGGACAGGCGGGAAACAATGAGCAGTTCTTC. The chain combines TRBV5-1 with TRBJ2-1; a weak D match, TRBD1 (7 bases). Deletions cut 4 bases from V and 5 bases from J, with 16 bases between. The length of the CDR3 is 15 residues. Germline assignment: CDR1 SGHRS and CDR2 YFSETQ.